This T cell receptor beta chain was found in a study of T cells in Graves' hyperthyroidism and ophthalmopathy. This clonotype appeared many times. CDR3 length: 15 amino acids. In germline, CDR1 is SGHTA, CDR2 FQGTGA. The V gene end was trimmed by 5 bases and the J gene end by 1 base; junction bases not matched to a gene: 6. TCR beta CDR3 regions were amplified from RNA. A first-round RT-PCR of the TCR CDR3 used the HTBI primer set. MiXCR, applied by TCRdb to the multiplex PCR reads, yields one record per CDR3 protein. The table records nearly 600,000 distinct CDR3 sequences, around 14% of them present only once.

The chain recombines TRBV7-3 with TRBJ1-1; 8 bases agree with TRBD1. The sequencing sample was made of blood. The sequence came from a woman younger than 30 with Graves' ophthalmopathy. This CDR3 is CASSPQGQGNTEAFF. The CDR3 nucleotides read TGTGCCAGCAGCCCCCAAGGACAGGGGAACACTGAAGCTTTCTTT.